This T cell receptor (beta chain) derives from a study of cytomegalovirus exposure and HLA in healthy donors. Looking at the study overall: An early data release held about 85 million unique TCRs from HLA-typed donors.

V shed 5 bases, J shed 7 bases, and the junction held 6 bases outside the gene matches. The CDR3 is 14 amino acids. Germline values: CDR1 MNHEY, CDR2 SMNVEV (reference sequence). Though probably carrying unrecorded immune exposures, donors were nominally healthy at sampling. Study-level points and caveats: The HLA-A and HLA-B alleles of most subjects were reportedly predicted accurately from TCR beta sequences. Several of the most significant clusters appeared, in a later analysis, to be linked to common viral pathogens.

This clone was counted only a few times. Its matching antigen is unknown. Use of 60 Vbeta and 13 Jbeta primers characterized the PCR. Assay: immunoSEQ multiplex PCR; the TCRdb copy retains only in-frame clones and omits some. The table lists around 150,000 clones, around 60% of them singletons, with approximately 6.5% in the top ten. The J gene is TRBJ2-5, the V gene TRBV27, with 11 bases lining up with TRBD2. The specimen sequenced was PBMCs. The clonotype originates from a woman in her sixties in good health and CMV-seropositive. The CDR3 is CASSLLAGDGTQYF. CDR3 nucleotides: TGTGCCAGCAGTCTACTAGCGGGAGATGGGACCCAGTACTTC.